This T cell receptor beta chain was recovered during a study of CD8 T cells in ankylosing spondylitis (dated by TCRdb to 2016 to 2017). Background for the entire study: To find TCR variants linked to disease, the study profiled T cell receptor beta repertoires in ankylosing spondylitis patients and healthy donors. The full study cohort was made up of roughly 25 ankylosing spondylitis patients and roughly 98 healthy donors. Peripheral blood was sampled, and synovial fluid was additionally collected from ankylosing spondylitis patients. The paper as a whole reports these results and caveats: The disease-linked clones showed a CD8+ phenotype and occurred at relatively low frequencies in peripheral blood. A TCR beta motif made up of several highly homologous amino acid variants appeared to be characteristic of blood from ankylosing spondylitis patients. Some motif variants had previously been reported in the synovial fluid and blood of reactive arthritis patients, which suggests shared mechanisms of disease initiation. Significant enrichment of the disease-linked clones was reported in matched synovial fluid samples from ankylosing spondylitis patients.

In this sample, this clonotype turned up a few times. Its antigen is unknown. No clone much larger than this one lies a single base away; base qualities are absent. Trimming removed 1 base from V and 8 bases from J, leaving 9 bases between the germline ends. Including the terminal cysteine and phenylalanine, the CDR3 comprises 13 residues. CDR3 DNA only is kept here, 39 bases in frame from base 1. The CDR1 and CDR2 encoded by the germline V gene (reference sequence) are LNHDA and SQIVND. Sequencer: Illumina HiSeq 2500. Quantitative 5'-RACE with molecular barcodes was used to prepare TCR beta libraries. The authors' analysis ran thus. Disease-linked TCR variants were identified with a new computational method built on a probabilistic model of VDJ rearrangement. The public reads were run again by TCRdb, first through fastp at Q25 and then through MiXCR, and only productive beta chains were kept. Identical CDR3 protein sequences are pooled into one entry, listed with their most common genes and DNA. TCRdb assigned the V and J calls; the authors' analysis was not used. The sample data list 250,000 to 300,000 distinct CDR3 sequences, and around 18% of these were observed just once. The top ten clonotypes cover roughly 8% of the sample.

Sequencing input: blood, either unsorted or a sorted T cell fraction (not recorded which). The chain uses TRBV19 and TRBJ2-4, with the D call perhaps TRBD1 or TRBD2, as 5 bases match in each case. The clonotype originates from a male donor with ankylosing spondylitis or in good health (not recorded which). The sequenced DNA is TGTGCCAGTAGTATAGCGGGGACGGACATTCAGTACTTC. This translates into CASSIAGTDIQYF.